This TCR beta chain was identified in a study of blood T cell repertoires in COVID-19. The Seattle site enrolled patients during active infection and followed them longitudinally. In the authors' methods: The authors estimated nucleated cell counts from reference gene primer amplification. Sequencing was performed with immunoSEQ multiplex PCR; in TCRdb, only in-frame clones are kept and a portion is missing. That table gives V, J and clone size, and the DNA gave D and trimming. The repertoire holds around 200,000 clones, with more than 75% as singletons. This clone was detected many times. Looked up from germline, CDR1 is LGHNA and CDR2 is YNFKEQ. Trimming pared 4 bases from V and 8 bases from J, leaving 14 bases between. This CDR3 has 13 amino acids.

The TCR comes from a woman between 35 and 50 years old with COVID-19, enrolled during active disease. The sequencing sample was made of peripheral blood. V is TRBV4-2 and J is TRBJ1-2, with D uncertain. The CDR3 sequence is CASSPTPSEGYTF. The CDR3 nucleotides are TGTGCCAGCAGCCCAACTCCCTCCGAGGGCTACACCTTC.